This entry lists 30 T cell receptor beta chains sequenced from one sample in a study of T cells in Graves' hyperthyroidism and ophthalmopathy. Amplification of TCR beta CDR3 regions was performed using RNA transcripts as template. An initial round of RT-PCR targeting the TCR CDR3 relied on the HTBI primer set. Using its own MiXCR run on the multiplex PCR reads, TCRdb lists one record per CDR3 protein. The profile shows approximately 430,000 distinct CDR3 sequences, about 15% of them singletons. Input material: blood. These receptor sequences come from a woman aged 18 to 35 with Graves' hyperthyroidism.

Concerning this clonotype: A read error is possible here, since a much larger clone lies one base away. The rearrangement joins TRBV2 to TRBJ1-6; possibly TRBD1 for D (6 bases). From germline, CDR1 is SNHLY and CDR2 FYNNEI. The CDR3 loop spans 14 amino acids. Deletions cut 6 bases from V and 7 bases from J, with 13 bases between. DNA for the CDR3: TGTGCCAGCAGGGGGGCAGGGTGGAATTCACCCCTCCACTTT. Translating gives CASRGAGWNSPLHF.

This chain uses TRBV20-1 with TRBJ2-1, with no clear D. The CDR3 extends over 15 amino acids. CDR1 is DFQATT, CDR2 SNEGSKA, per germline (reference sequence). V was clipped by 3 bases and J by 10 bases, with 22 bases between them. The CDR3 protein is CSASIARLRPLEQFF. CDR3 nucleotides: TGCAGTGCTAGTATCGCCCGTTTGCGACCACTGGAGCAGTTCTTC.

This clonotype was seen many times. The J gene is TRBJ2-7, the V gene TRBV4-2, with TRBD2 matching over 8 bases. The V gene's germline CDR1 is LGHNA and CDR2 YNFKEQ. J was trimmed by 0 bases and V by 4 bases; bases with no gene match: 5. This CDR3 has 15 amino acids. CDR3 amino acids: CASSRIAGSSYEQYF. The CDR3 DNA sequence: TGTGCCAGCAGCCGAATAGCGGGGAGCTCCTACGAGCAGTACTTC.

Many counts were recorded for this clonotype. V is TRBV18 and J is TRBJ2-3; D not resolved. CDR3 length: 15 residues. V lost 3 bases and J lost 0, with 10 bases in between. The germline gives CDR1 KGHSH, CDR2 LQKENI. The CDR3 DNA reads as TGTGCCAGCTCACCGTGGCGAGATAGCACAGATACGCAGTATTTT. This encodes CASSPWRDSTDTQYF. Full variable domain (rest looked up from reference TRBV18 and TRBJ2-3): NAGVMQNPRHLVRRRGQEARLRCSPMKGHSHVYWYRQLPEEGLKFMVYLQKENIIDESGMPKERFSAEFPKEGPSILRIQQVVRGDSAAYFCASSPWRDSTDTQYFGPGTRLTVL.

This clonotype showed up many times. The V call is TRBV4-2, the J call TRBJ1-1, with a weak D call TRBD1 (6 bases). With 1 base removed from V and 1 base from J, the gap between germline ends came to 10 bases. The CDR3 has 15 residues. The germline V gene has CDR1 LGHNA and CDR2 YNFKEQ. The CDR3 DNA follows: TGTGCCAGCAGCCAAGTCCGAGGGGGGAACACTGAAGCTTTCTTT. This translates into CASSQVRGGNTEAFF.

This clonotype was counted ten times or more. J is TRBJ2-3 and V is TRBV5-5; the D is unclear. This CDR3 has 14 residues. The germline CDR1 and CDR2 sequences are SGHKS and YYEKEE (reference sequence). Trimming cost V 4 bases and J 5 bases, with 14 bases left between them. The CDR3 bases are TGTGCCAGCAGCCCCGACTCCGCCAGAGATACGCAGTATTTT. Translation: CASSPDSARDTQYF.

V is TRBV6-1 and J is TRBJ2-1; 10 bases fit TRBD2. From germline, CDR1 is MNHNS and CDR2 SASEGT. The V and J ends lost 6 bases and 0 bases, in that order; junction bases with no gene match: 8. CDR3 size: 17 residues. CDR3 sequence: CASSPVAGGRSYNEQFF. CDR3 DNA: TGTGCCAGCAGCCCGGTAGCGGGAGGTCGCTCCTACAATGAGCAGTTCTTC.

This clonotype came up many times. The gene calls are TRBV7-8 and TRBJ2-7; perhaps TRBD2 as D (6 bases). V was shortened by 7 bases and J by 7 bases, with 14 bases between the two germline ends. Germline CDR1 SGHVS, CDR2 FQNEAQ. The CDR3 totals 12 residues. CDR3 bases: TGTGCCAGCACCACTAGTGCGGGGGAGCAGTACTTC. It specifies CASTTSAGEQYF.

This clonotype appeared many times. This rearrangement joins TRBV11-2 to TRBJ2-1, with a possible D match to TRBD2 (6 bases). The V end lost 5 bases, the J end lost 6 bases, and 17 bases lay between the germline ends. Germline assignment: CDR1 SGHAT and CDR2 FQNNGV. This CDR3 spans 15 amino acids. DNA for the CDR3: TGTGCCAGCAGCCCCGGGACCCGGGGGACCAATGAGCAGTTCTTC. Amino acid sequence: CASSPGTRGTNEQFF.

This clonotype has a count of ten or more. The rearrangement links TRBV12-5 to TRBJ1-5, with D tentatively TRBD1 (5 bases). Germline V lookup: CDR1 LGHNT, CDR2 FRNRAP. V was trimmed by 6 bases and J by 4 bases, leaving 16 bases between them. The CDR3 sequence is 15 residues long. The CDR3 nucleotides read TGTGCTAGTGGCACCTCCGGGGCAAAGAATCAGCCCCAGCATTTT. It codes for CASGTSGAKNQPQHF.

CDR3 nucleotides: TGTGCCAGCAGCAAGCAGGGTAGCGAGCAGTACTTC. Residues: CASSKQGSEQYF. This chain links TRBV11-2 with TRBJ2-7; D is perhaps TRBD1 (5 bases). The CDR3 consists of 12 residues. V was shortened by 5 bases and J by 6 bases, with 11 bases between the two germline ends. Germline V CDR1 and CDR2: SGHAT, FQNNGV. Together with reference TRBV11-2 and TRBJ2-7, the CDR3 gives the full variable domain: EAGVAQSPRYKIIEKRQSVAFWCNPISGHATLYWYQQILGQGPKLLIQFQNNGVVDDSQLPKDRFSAERLKGVDSTLKIQPAKLEDSAVYLCASSKQGSEQYFGPGTRLTVT.

This clonotype has a count of ten or more. The V call is TRBV27, the J call TRBJ2-7; D may be TRBD1 (6 bases). Germline CDR1 and CDR2: MNHEY and SMNVEV (reference sequence). V was pared by 1 base and J by 4 bases, with 11 bases between. CDR3 length: 14 residues. CDR3 in amino acids: CASSLLGRGYEQYF. CDR3 in DNA: TGTGCCAGCAGTTTATTGGGCAGGGGTTACGAGCAGTACTTC.

The chain couples TRBV6-1 to TRBJ1-1; no reliable D call. This CDR3 spans 14 amino acids. Germline CDR1 is MNHNS and CDR2 is SASEGT. Trimming took 10 bases from V and 5 from J, leaving 20 bases between them. The CDR3 bases are TGTGCCACACTCTCGGAGGTTTTTGGGACTGAAGCTTTCTTT. This sequence encodes CATLSEVFGTEAFF.

This clonotype was seen more than once but under ten times. The J gene is TRBJ2-6, the V gene TRBV6-1, with a tentative D call TRBD2 (6 bases). The V gene lost 2 bases and the J gene lost 3 bases, with 11 bases spanning the gap. This CDR3 region has 16 residues. CDR1 is MNHNS and CDR2 is SASEGT in the germline V gene. CDR3 sequence (DNA): TGTGCCAGCAGTGAAAGTTGGGGGGATGGGGCCAACGTCCTGACTTTC. Its translation is CASSESWGDGANVLTF.

V gene TRBV5-8 combines with J gene TRBJ1-2; D possibly corresponds to TRBD1 (5 bases). This CDR3 contains 13 residues. Germline assignment: CDR1 SGHTS and CDR2 YDEGEE. With 1 base removed from V and 6 bases from J, the gap between germline ends came to 10 bases. CDR3: CASSLRQGHGYTF. The CDR3 nucleotides are TGTGCCAGCAGCTTGAGGCAGGGACATGGCTACACCTTC.

This clonotype was counted between two and nine times. The chain uses TRBV7-9 and TRBJ2-3, with unresolved D. The CDR3 runs 14 residues. The germline V and J ends were trimmed by 4 bases and 6 bases, with 14 bases remaining between them. Germline V lookup: CDR1 SEHNR, CDR2 FQNEAQ (reference sequence). DNA for the CDR3: TGTGCCAGCAGCTCAGATGGGTTGACGGATACGCAGTATTTT. This translates into CASSSDGLTDTQYF.

The V gene is TRBV4-1, the J gene TRBJ2-7, with D possibly TRBD2 on 6 matching bases. Per the germline V gene, CDR1 is MGHRA and CDR2 is YSYEKL. V was pared by 3 bases and J by 2 bases, with 8 bases between. This CDR3 is 13 amino acids long. CDR3 bases: TGCGCCAGCAGCCACCCGGGGGCCTACGAGCAGTACTTC. Its translation: CASSHPGAYEQYF.

This clonotype appeared many times. This chain links TRBV7-9 with TRBJ2-1; a possible D gene is TRBD1 (8 bases). The germline gives CDR1 SEHNR, CDR2 FQNEAQ (reference sequence). The CDR3 is 14 residues long. V lost 5 bases and J lost 6, with 14 bases in between. This CDR3 reads CASSPQGGANEQFF. CDR3 nucleotide sequence: TGTGCCAGCAGCCCACAGGGGGGGGCCAATGAGCAGTTCTTC.

This clonotype was detected a few times. This chain connects TRBV9 to TRBJ1-5, with 9 bases matching TRBD1. This CDR3 region has 18 residues. Germline loops: CDR1 SGDLS, CDR2 YYNGEE. Germline trimming cut 4 bases from V and 6 bases from J; bases unmatched to any gene: 17. CDR3 nucleotide sequence: TGTGCCAGCAGCCGAACATACCGGGACAGGGAAGGGGGTCAGCCCCAGCATTTT. It yields the protein CASSRTYRDREGGQPQHF.

A remark on this clonotype: Since a much larger clone is just one base distant, this may be a read error. The V call is TRBV18, the J call TRBJ2-4; perhaps TRBD2 as D (5 bases). The V gene lost 3 bases and the J gene lost 6 bases, with 18 bases spanning the gap. CDR3 length: 16 residues. Germline CDR1 KGHSH, CDR2 LQKENI. Written as DNA, the CDR3 is TGTGCCAGCTCACCTGAGGGAACCTTCTTTAGAAACATTCAGTACTTC. It codes for CASSPEGTFFRNIQYF. Using reference TRBV18 and TRBJ2-4 for the parts outside the CDR3, the full variable domain is NAGVMQNPRHLVRRRGQEARLRCSPMKGHSHVYWYRQLPEEGLKFMVYLQKENIIDESGMPKERFSAEFPKEGPSILRIQQVVRGDSAAYFCASSPEGTFFRNIQYFGAGTRLSVL.

This clonotype occurred many times. The chain links TRBV11-2 to TRBJ2-1; TRBD2 is a possible D gene (6 bases). Germline V CDR1 and CDR2: SGHAT, FQNNGV. V was shortened by 4 bases and J by 8 bases, with 18 bases between the two germline ends. The CDR3 is 15 amino acids. CDR3 protein: CASSYQGSWGDEQFF. CDR3 nucleotide sequence: TGTGCCAGCAGCTACCAAGGATCCTGGGGGGATGAGCAGTTCTTC. Full variable domain (missing parts from reference TRBV11-2 and TRBJ2-1): EAGVAQSPRYKIIEKRQSVAFWCNPISGHATLYWYQQILGQGPKLLIQFQNNGVVDDSQLPKDRFSAERLKGVDSTLKIQPAKLEDSAVYLCASSYQGSWGDEQFFGPGTRLTVL.

There are a few counts of this clonotype. This chain uses TRBV5-1 with TRBJ2-2; 7 nucleotides line up with TRBD2. CDR1 SGHRS and CDR2 YFSETQ come from the germline V gene. This CDR3 is 17 amino acids long. The junction had 12 bases not matched to a gene; V was cut back by 1 base and J by 6 bases. The CDR3 sequence is CASSLNSGSRGAGELFF. In DNA form, the CDR3 reads TGCGCCAGCAGCTTGAATTCCGGGTCACGGGGGGCCGGGGAGCTGTTTTTT.

This clonotype was observed at least ten times. The rearrangement links TRBV7-9 to TRBJ1-2, with D uncertain. The CDR3 totals 13 residues. With 0 bases removed from V and 8 bases from J, the gap between germline ends came to 10 bases. Germline loops: CDR1 SEHNR, CDR2 FQNEAQ (reference sequence). In nucleotides, the CDR3 is TGTGCCAGCAGCTTAGCGGGAGCACTCGGCTACACCTTC. Translation: CASSLAGALGYTF.

This clonotype showed up many times. This rearrangement joins TRBV30 to TRBJ2-2; the D is unclear. Per germline, CDR1 GTSNPN and CDR2 SVGIG (reference sequence). There are 13 residues in the CDR3. The V end was cut by 2 bases, the J end by 7 bases, with 11 bases between. The CDR3 coding sequence is TGTGCCTGGAGTACCCTTGGGAACGGGGAGCTGTTTTTT. It yields the protein CAWSTLGNGELFF.

This clonotype was recorded many times. The rearrangement links TRBV7-6 to TRBJ2-5; D gene ambiguous. The CDR3 is 13 residues long. Trimming took off 2 bases at V and 2 bases at J, with 6 bases between the two ends. Per germline, CDR1 SGHVS and CDR2 FNYEAQ. DNA for the CDR3: TGTGCCAGCAGCTTATTGGTTCAAGAGACCCAGTACTTC. Protein: CASSLLVQETQYF.

This clonotype was picked up many times. V and J are TRBV10-1 and TRBJ2-7; D is unresolved. V gave up 4 bases and J gave up 0 bases, with 10 bases separating them. The CDR3 spans 14 residues. CDR1 and CDR2 from the germline V gene are WNHNN and SYGVQD (reference sequence). The CDR3 DNA sequence: TGCGCCAGCAGTGCGGCGGTTAGCTCCTACGAGCAGTACTTC. As protein: CASSAAVSSYEQYF.

This clonotype was counted ten times or more. The chain combines TRBV27 with TRBJ1-5; D is unclear. The length of the CDR3 is 19 residues. V was trimmed by 5 bases and J by 4 bases, leaving 27 bases between them. Germline V gene sequence: CDR1 MNHEY, CDR2 SMNVEV (reference sequence). Here the CDR3 reads CASSLQTGRRADMNQPQHF. Here the CDR3 DNA reads TGTGCCAGCAGTCTCCAAACCGGGCGTCGGGCGGATATGAATCAGCCCCAGCATTTT.

This clonotype was detected many times. This sequence joins TRBV5-4 and TRBJ2-4; TRBD2 matches 7 bases. Looked up from germline, CDR1 is SGHNT and CDR2 is YYREEE (reference sequence). After removal of 1 base from V and 4 bases from J, the junction contained 11 bases not matched to a gene. CDR3 size: 17 residues. The CDR3 loop reads CASSLREALVGKNIQYF. The CDR3 DNA reads as TGTGCCAGCAGCTTGCGGGAGGCCCTTGTGGGGAAAAACATTCAGTACTTC.

The chain uses TRBV9 and TRBJ2-4; TRBD1 matches 7 bases. Germline values: CDR1 SGDLS, CDR2 YYNGEE. This CDR3 is 13 amino acids long. V was pared by 3 bases and J by 6 bases, with 3 bases of the junction left unmatched. CDR3 amino acids: CASSATGLNIQYF. Written as DNA, the CDR3 is TGTGCCAGCAGCGCGACAGGGCTAAACATTCAGTACTTC.

This clonotype has just a few counts. V gene TRBV10-3 combines with J gene TRBJ2-5, with no clear D. This CDR3 comprises 13 residues. Germline CDR1 reads ENHRY; CDR2 reads SYGVKD. The V end lost 6 bases, the J end lost 11 bases, and 19 bases lay between the germline ends. The CDR3 bases are TGTGCCATCAGACCTGGAGACCCGGCCCCTCAGTACTTC. This codes for CAIRPGDPAPQYF.